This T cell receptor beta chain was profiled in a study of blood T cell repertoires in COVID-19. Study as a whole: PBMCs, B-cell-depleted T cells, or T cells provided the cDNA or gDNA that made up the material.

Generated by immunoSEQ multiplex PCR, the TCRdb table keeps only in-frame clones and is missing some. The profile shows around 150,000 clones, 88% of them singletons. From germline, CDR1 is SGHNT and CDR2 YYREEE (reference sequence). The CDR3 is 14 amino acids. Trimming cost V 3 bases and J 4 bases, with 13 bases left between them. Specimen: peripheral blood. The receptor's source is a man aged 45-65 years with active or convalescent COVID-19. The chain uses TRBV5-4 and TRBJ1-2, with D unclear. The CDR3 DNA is TGTGCCAGCAGCTCTGGTGAGGTACGCTATGGCTACACCTTC. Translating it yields CASSSGEVRYGYTF.